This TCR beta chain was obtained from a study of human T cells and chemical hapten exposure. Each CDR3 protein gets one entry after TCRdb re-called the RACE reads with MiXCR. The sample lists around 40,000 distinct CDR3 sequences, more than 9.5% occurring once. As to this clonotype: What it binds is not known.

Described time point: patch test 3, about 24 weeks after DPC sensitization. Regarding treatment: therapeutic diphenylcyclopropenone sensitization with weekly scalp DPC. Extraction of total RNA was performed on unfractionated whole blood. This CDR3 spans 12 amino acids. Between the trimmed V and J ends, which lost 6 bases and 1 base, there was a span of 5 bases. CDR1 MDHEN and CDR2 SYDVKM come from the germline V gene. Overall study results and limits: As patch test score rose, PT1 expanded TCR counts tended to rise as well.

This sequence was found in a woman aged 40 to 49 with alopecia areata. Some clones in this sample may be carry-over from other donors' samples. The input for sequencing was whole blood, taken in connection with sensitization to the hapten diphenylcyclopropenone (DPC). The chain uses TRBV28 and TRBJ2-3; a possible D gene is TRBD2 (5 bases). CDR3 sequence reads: CASRAGTDTQYF. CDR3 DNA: TGTGCCAGCAGAGCGGGCACAGATACGCAGTATTTT. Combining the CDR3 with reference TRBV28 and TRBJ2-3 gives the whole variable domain DVKVTQSSRYLVKRTGEKVFLECVQDMDHENMFWYRQDPGLGLRLIYFSYDVKMKEKGDIPEGYSVSREKKERFSLILESASTNQTSMYLCASRAGTDTQYFGPGTRLTVL.